Shown below are 24 T cell receptor beta chains from a single sample sequenced in a study of identical twins. TCRdb recomputed calls from the 5' RACE reads with MiXCR, one row per CDR3 protein. The sample yields 250,000 or so distinct CDR3 sequences, roughly 7% seen once. These sequences were also reported in another study, on yellow fever vaccine responses in identical twins.

The sample was memory (CD45RO+) T cells sorted from blood. The source is a woman aged 18-29 years in good health.

In this sample, this clonotype turned up many times. V and J are TRBV20-1 and TRBJ1-1; D is unclear. CDR1 is DFQATT, CDR2 SNEGSKA, per germline (reference sequence). Trimming stripped 6 bases from V and 0 bases from J, with 8 bases between. The CDR3 spans 12 residues. CDR3 DNA sequence: TGCAGTGCGGGCCCCATGAACACTGAAGCTTTCTTT. Its translation: CSAGPMNTEAFF.

This clonotype has a count of ten or more. V and J are TRBV18 and TRBJ1-1; no definite D call. This CDR3 contains 13 residues. Looked up from germline, CDR1 is KGHSH and CDR2 is LQKENI. Trimming cost V 4 bases and J 1 base, with 7 bases left between them. CDR3 bases: TGTGCCAGCTCACGGAACAGGAACACTGAAGCTTTCTTT. It encodes CASSRNRNTEAFF.

This clonotype was seen at least ten times. The chain links TRBV29-1 to TRBJ2-1; no definite D call. CDR1 is SQVTM and CDR2 is ANQGSEA in the germline V gene. The CDR3 is 15 residues long. V was pared by 3 bases and J by 1 base, with 13 bases between. The CDR3 DNA reads as TGCAGCGTTGAGGGTAAAGGAAATTCCTACAATGAGCAGTTCTTC. It specifies CSVEGKGNSYNEQFF.

This clonotype has just a few counts. The rearrangement uses TRBV11-2 and TRBJ2-5; the D call may be TRBD1 or TRBD2 (5 bases each). Germline lookup yields CDR1 SGHAT and CDR2 FQNNGV. The CDR3 contains 16 residues. The V gene lost 4 bases and the J gene lost 3 bases, with 18 bases spanning the gap. The CDR3 coding sequence is TGTGCCAGCAGCTCCTCGTCCCGGGGCAGGGAAGAGACCCAGTACTTC. The encoded protein is CASSSSSRGREETQYF.

This clonotype has at least ten counts. The J gene is TRBJ2-5, the V gene TRBV29-1, with D possibly being TRBD2 (5 bases). The CDR3 loop spans 13 amino acids. Germline CDR1 reads SQVTM; CDR2 reads ANQGSEA. The V gene lost 7 bases and the J gene lost 2 bases, with 14 bases spanning the gap. The chain's CDR3 is CSARTAPQETQYF. The CDR3 DNA reads TGCAGCGCCCGGACTGCACCTCAAGAGACCCAGTACTTC.

The CDR3: CASSLASVGQVPYEQYF. CDR3 nucleotide sequence: TGCGCCAGCAGCTTGGCATCTGTGGGACAGGTTCCCTACGAGCAGTACTTC. V gene TRBV5-1 combines with J gene TRBJ2-7; 8 positions agree with TRBD1. Unmatched junction bases numbered 10, after V lost 0 bases and J lost 2 bases. The CDR3 totals 17 residues. Germline lookup yields CDR1 SGHRS and CDR2 YFSETQ. Full variable domain (missing parts from reference TRBV5-1 and TRBJ2-7): KAGVTQTPRYLIKTRGQQVTLSCSPISGHRSVSWYQQTPGQGLQFLFEYFSETQRNKGNFPGRFSGRQFSNSRSEMNVSTLELGDSALYLCASSLASVGQVPYEQYFGPGTRLTVT.

This clonotype has a count of ten or more. The chain is built from TRBV7-9 and TRBJ2-4; D possibly corresponds to TRBD2 (5 bases). In germline, CDR1 is SEHNR, CDR2 FQNEAQ (reference sequence). CDR3 length: 16 residues. Trimming cost V 3 bases and J 1 base, with 13 bases left between them. CDR3 in DNA: TGTGCCAGCAGCTTTCTGACGGGGAGTGCCAAAAACATTCAGTACTTC. Its translation is CASSFLTGSAKNIQYF.

This clonotype has more than one count but fewer than ten. The chain joins TRBV11-2 to TRBJ2-5; tentative D call: TRBD1 (6 bases). From germline, CDR1 is SGHAT and CDR2 FQNNGV. The V end lost 1 base, the J end lost 4 bases, and 10 bases lay between the germline ends. CDR3 length: 14 amino acids. CDR3 sequence: CASSLGRGSETQYF. The CDR3 DNA is TGTGCCAGCAGCTTAGGAAGGGGGTCAGAGACCCAGTACTTC.

This clonotype was counted ten times or more. The chain employs TRBV28 and TRBJ1-5; D uncertain. In germline, CDR1 is MDHEN, CDR2 SYDVKM. V was trimmed by 8 bases and J by 3 bases, leaving 11 bases between them. CDR3 length: 13 amino acids. The CDR3 here is CASRSDVNQPQHF. The CDR3 DNA reads as TGTGCCAGCCGTTCGGATGTCAATCAGCCCCAGCATTTT. Full variable domain (remainder filled in from reference TRBV28 and TRBJ1-5): DVKVTQSSRYLVKRTGEKVFLECVQDMDHENMFWYRQDPGLGLRLIYFSYDVKMKEKGDIPEGYSVSREKKERFSLILESASTNQTSMYLCASRSDVNQPQHFGDGTRLSIL.

This clonotype was seen a handful of times. The rearrangement joins TRBV5-1 to TRBJ1-1; perhaps TRBD1 as D (5 bases). Trimming shortened V by 0 bases and J by 0 bases, and 9 bases separated the two germline ends. The CDR3 covers 15 residues. CDR1 SGHRS and CDR2 YFSETQ come from the germline V gene. The CDR3 DNA is TGCGCCAGCAGCTTGGTGACGGGACTGAACACTGAAGCTTTCTTT. Its protein product is CASSLVTGLNTEAFF.

This clonotype was detected only a few times. This chain connects TRBV7-8 to TRBJ1-3, with D uncertain. V dropped 5 bases and J dropped 0 bases, with 8 bases sitting between them. CDR1 is SGHVS, CDR2 FQNEAQ, per germline. The CDR3 consists of 14 residues. CDR3 region: CASSQSTSGNTIYF. The CDR3 region has the DNA TGTGCCAGCAGCCAGAGTACCTCTGGAAACACCATATATTTT.

This clonotype occurred a few times. J is TRBJ1-5 and V is TRBV28; TRBD1 might be the D (6 bases). With 6 bases removed from V and 7 bases from J, the gap between germline ends came to 19 bases. This CDR3 is built from 15 residues. From germline, CDR1 is MDHEN and CDR2 SYDVKM. The CDR3 loop reads CASSPGDGWRQPQHF. Here the CDR3 DNA reads TGTGCCAGCAGCCCAGGGGACGGTTGGAGGCAGCCCCAGCATTTT.

This clonotype was picked up many times. This rearrangement joins TRBV24-1 to TRBJ1-2; no definite D call. V was pared by 5 bases and J by 1 base, with 10 bases between. The CDR3 has 14 amino acids. CDR1 and CDR2 (germline): KGHDR, SFDVKD. As DNA, the CDR3 is TGTGCCACCAGTGCCGACGGCTATAACTATGGCTACACCTTC. Its protein is CATSADGYNYGYTF.

The chain employs TRBV5-1 and TRBJ2-7, with a possible D match to TRBD2 (5 bases). Trimming took 4 bases from V and 0 from J, leaving 14 bases between them. Germline lookup yields CDR1 SGHRS and CDR2 YFSETQ. The CDR3 sequence is 15 residues long. DNA of the CDR3: TGCGCCAGCAGCCTAAATAGCGCTAGCTCCTACGAGCAGTACTTC. Amino acid sequence: CASSLNSASSYEQYF. Using reference TRBV5-1 and TRBJ2-7 for the parts outside the CDR3, the full variable domain is KAGVTQTPRYLIKTRGQQVTLSCSPISGHRSVSWYQQTPGQGLQFLFEYFSETQRNKGNFPGRFSGRQFSNSRSEMNVSTLELGDSALYLCASSLNSASSYEQYFGPGTRLTVT.

The table lists this clonotype with a few counts. This rearrangement joins TRBV20-1 to TRBJ2-2; D is perhaps TRBD2 (6 bases). Trimming pared 7 bases from V and 1 base from J, leaving 25 bases between. There are 18 residues in the CDR3. Germline CDR1 and CDR2: DFQATT and SNEGSKA (reference sequence). The CDR3 DNA reads as TGCAGTGTAGATGGGTACCGGAGGGGCTCAAGGAACACCGGGGAGCTGTTTTTT. It is translated as CSVDGYRRGSRNTGELFF.

Concerning this clonotype: The final CDR3 position lacks the conserved phenylalanine or tryptophan, pointing to a likely read error. This chain connects TRBV11-3 to TRBJ2-3; tentative D call: TRBD2 (6 bases). V was pared by 5 bases and J by 5 bases, with 17 bases between. Germline V gene data show CDR1 as SGHNT and CDR2 as YENEEA. This CDR3 contains 15 residues. CDR3 amino acids: CASSPGGSRGDTQYL. Here the CDR3 DNA reads TGTGCCAGCAGCCCCGGGGGTTCTCGTGGAGATACGCAGTATTTA.

This clonotype appeared many times. V usage is TRBV10-1 and J usage is TRBJ2-7; 11 nucleotides match TRBD2. Trimming removed 3 bases from V and 12 bases from J; junction bases left unmatched: 4. In germline, CDR1 is WNHNN, CDR2 SYGVQD (reference sequence). The CDR3 has 12 residues. CDR3 in amino acids: CASSETSGSLYF. The DNA of the CDR3 is TGCGCCAGCAGTGAAACTAGCGGGAGTTTGTACTTC.

There are many counts of this clonotype. In nucleotides, the CDR3 is TGTGCCAGCAGTGGCGGCAGGAGAGGCCTCGGGGGAGCTTTCTTT. Its protein is CASSGGRRGLGGAFF. V is TRBV12-3 or TRBV12-4 and J is TRBJ1-1; D might be TRBD1 (5 bases). V was shortened by 5 bases and J by 10 bases, with 23 bases between the two germline ends. The CDR3 sequence is 15 residues long.

The sample holds many counts of this clonotype. The chain carries TRBV6-5 and TRBJ2-1; 7 bases are a match to TRBD1. Germline CDR1 and CDR2: MNHEY and SVGAGI. The CDR3 extends over 15 amino acids. Germline trimming cut 4 bases from V and 2 bases from J; bases unmatched to any gene: 5. The CDR3 bases are TGTGCCAGCAGTTTCGCGACAGGGCCCTACAATGAGCAGTTCTTC. It translates to CASSFATGPYNEQFF.

This clonotype was detected many times. This rearrangement joins TRBV3-1 to TRBJ2-3, with TRBD2 matching 15 bases. J was trimmed by 4 bases and V by 1 base; bases with no gene match: 6. This CDR3 comprises 18 residues. Germline V gene sequence: CDR1 LGHDT, CDR2 YNNKEL (reference sequence). CDR3 sequence: CASSQAGLAGGRADTQYF. The CDR3 DNA is TGTGCCAGCAGCCAAGCCGGACTAGCGGGGGGGCGGGCAGATACGCAGTATTTT.

This clonotype was seen more than once but under ten times. This chain joins TRBV7-9 and TRBJ2-1; tentatively, D is TRBD1 (7 bases). Between the trimmed V and J ends, which lost 5 bases and 8 bases, there was a span of 16 bases. Germline loops: CDR1 SEHNR, CDR2 FQNEAQ (reference sequence). CDR3 length equals 14 residues. The CDR3 nucleotides read TGTGCCAGCAGCGGACGGACAGGAGGGGATGAGCAGTTCTTC. Amino acids: CASSGRTGGDEQFF.

V gene TRBV5-1 combines with J gene TRBJ2-7; 7 nucleotides agree with TRBD2. The CDR3 consists of 14 residues. Looked up from germline, CDR1 is SGHRS and CDR2 is YFSETQ. Trimming took 9 bases from V and 2 from J; bases not matched to a gene: 11. CDR3 DNA: TGCGCCACTAAACCCGGGACTACAACCTACGAGCAGTACTTC. Translating gives CATKPGTTTYEQYF.

The table lists this clonotype with a few counts. The chain employs TRBV7-7 and TRBJ2-1; 7 nucleotides line up with TRBD1. The CDR3 is made up of 20 amino acids. Looked up from germline, CDR1 is SSHAT and CDR2 is FNYEAQ (reference sequence). V shed 5 bases, J shed 0 bases, and the junction held 19 bases outside the gene matches. The CDR3 DNA reads as TGTGCCAGCAGCAACCCGAGTGACAGGGCAGACCAAAGCTCCTACAATGAGCAGTTCTTC. Its protein is CASSNPSDRADQSSYNEQFF.

As concerns this clonotype: A read error may be the cause here, since a much bigger clone is one base away. Lacking the conserved final phenylalanine or tryptophan, this CDR3 likely reflects a read error. The rearrangement uses TRBV10-3 and TRBJ2-7, with D tentatively TRBD1 (6 bases). Trimming left V 6 bases short and J 2 bases short, with 11 bases between. Per germline, CDR1 ENHRY and CDR2 SYGVKD. The length of the CDR3 is 13 residues. The CDR3 loop reads CAIRDRDTYEQYD. In nucleotides, the CDR3 is TGTGCCATCAGAGACCGGGACACCTACGAGCAGTACGAC.